The sequence of this TCR beta chain was determined in a study of T cell responses to AZD1222 COVID-19 vaccine. General study points: Rises in breadth and depth of Spike-specific TCRs came after two AZD1222 doses. Repertoires were obtained solely post-peak T cell response.

On this clone: Its antigen is not identified.

Method: immunoSEQ multiplex PCR; TCRdb's copy keeps in-frame clones and lacks some. This table holds roughly 150,000 clones, about 93% found once. Trimming took 4 bases from V and 0 from J, leaving 18 bases between them. The CDR3 is 17 residues long. Germline CDR1 LNHDA, CDR2 SQIVND (reference sequence). The sample consisted of peripheral blood, taken on day 0 of AZD1222 vaccination. The rearrangement links TRBV19 to TRBJ2-5; the D gene is possibly TRBD2 (5 bases). This TCR came from an adult in good health. The CDR3 coding sequence is TGTGCCAGTAGTACCGGGCTCGGGGTCCCGTACCAAGAGACCCAGTACTTC. This encodes CASSTGLGVPYQETQYF.